The 13 T cell receptor beta chains in this list originate from one sample, sequenced in a study of cytomegalovirus exposure and HLA in healthy donors (dated by TCRdb to about 2017). The receptor library was made with the immunoSEQ multiplex PCR assay. The multiplex PCR relied on a mix of 60 forward primers for TCR Vbeta segments and 13 reverse primers for TCR Jbeta segments. Held by TCRdb, this immuneACCESS table contains in-frame sequences only and omits some clones. Under half of the omission traces to an unresolved V gene where checked; the cause of the rest is unknown. In this sample the table shows around 170,000 clones, more than 60% of which occur a single time. In total, the top ten clones hold about 3.4% of the sample. The source material was PBMCs. The receptors shown here come from a woman aged 45-65 years in good health and CMV-seropositive.

The chain uses TRBV5-4 and TRBJ2-1; 13 bases match TRBD2. The CDR3 runs 15 residues. The V segment lost 5 bases and the J segment 3 bases; nucleotides outside the gene matches: 2. CDR1 is SGHNT, CDR2 YYREEE, per germline (reference sequence). The CDR3: CASRTSGRDYNEQFF. The CDR3 coding sequence is TGTGCCAGCAGAACTAGCGGGAGGGACTACAATGAGCAGTTCTTC.

The CDR3: CASSQDPLNTEAFF. For the CDR3, the DNA is TGCGCCAGCAGCCAAGACCCCTTGAACACTGAAGCTTTCTTT. The V gene is TRBV4-3, the J gene TRBJ1-1; no reliable D call. V dropped 0 bases and J dropped 0 bases, with 5 bases sitting between them. This CDR3 contains 14 residues. CDR1 is LGHNA, CDR2 YSLEER, per germline.

The chain links TRBV5-5 to TRBJ1-1, with 9 bases aligning to TRBD1. Germline lookup yields CDR1 SGHKS and CDR2 YYEKEE (reference sequence). This CDR3 spans 16 amino acids. V was pared by 4 bases and J by 4 bases, with 11 bases of the junction left unmatched. CDR3 loop: CASSLLGTGLTTEAFF. The DNA for the CDR3 is TGTGCCAGCAGCCTGTTGGGGACAGGGTTAACCACTGAAGCTTTCTTT.

This chain joins TRBV11-2 and TRBJ2-7; no clear D gene. CDR1 is SGHAT and CDR2 is FQNNGV in the germline V gene. The CDR3 has 15 amino acids. V dropped 4 bases and J dropped 7 bases, with 20 bases sitting between them. This CDR3 is CASSSRRGALGEQYF. CDR3 in DNA: TGTGCCAGCAGCTCCCGGCGAGGCGCGCTTGGGGAGCAGTACTTC.

The chain has TRBV4-1 and TRBJ2-1; D is possibly TRBD2 (6 bases). The germline V gene has CDR1 MGHRA and CDR2 YSYEKL. The V end lost 3 bases, the J end lost 3 bases, and 12 bases lay between the germline ends. This CDR3 region has 15 residues. CDR3 sequence: CASSHAGLFYNEQFF. The CDR3 DNA follows: TGCGCCAGCAGCCATGCGGGACTTTTCTACAATGAGCAGTTCTTC.

This clone has a handful of counts. V is TRBV7-9 and J is TRBJ2-5; 14 bases are shared with TRBD2. In germline, CDR1 is SEHNR, CDR2 FQNEAQ (reference sequence). With 5 bases clipped from V and 11 bases from J, the junction kept 10 bases outside the gene matches. The CDR3 spans 15 residues. In DNA, the CDR3 is TGTGCCAGCAGCCCAGGGACTAGCGGGAGTGGTGAGCAGTACTTC. Translation: CASSPGTSGSGEQYF.

The genes are TRBV5-1 and TRBJ2-3, with 10 bases fitting TRBD1. Germline CDR1 and CDR2: SGHRS and YFSETQ. This CDR3 contains 24 residues. After removal of 1 base from V and 8 bases from J, the junction contained 34 bases not matched to a gene. For the CDR3, the DNA is TGCGCCAGCAGCTTGTTCATAGTCCGACCCGCGGCTACCGGGACAGGGGATTGGTTAGGTACGCAGTATTTT. Its translation: CASSLFIVRPAATGTGDWLGTQYF.

The genes are TRBV7-9 and TRBJ2-2, with TRBD1 identical over 7 bases. V lost 4 bases and J lost 1; bases outside the gene matches: 9. This CDR3 is built from 17 residues. Germline CDR1 is SEHNR and CDR2 is FQNEAQ (reference sequence). The CDR3 loop is CASSSAIRTGNTGELFF. CDR3 DNA sequence: TGTGCCAGCAGCTCCGCGATTCGGACAGGGAACACCGGGGAGCTGTTTTTT.

V and J are TRBV30 and TRBJ1-1; TRBD1 matches 9 bases. Unmatched junction bases numbered 8, after V lost 4 bases and J lost 11 bases. The CDR3 runs 12 residues. Germline CDR1 is GTSNPN and CDR2 is SVGIG (reference sequence). The DNA of the CDR3 is TGTGCCTGGAACCGGGACAGGGACGGGGCTTTCTTT. As protein: CAWNRDRDGAFF.

This sequence joins TRBV10-3 and TRBJ2-3; 10 bases agree with TRBD2. The J segment lost 4 bases and the V segment lost 2 bases, leaving 3 bases of the junction unmatched. This CDR3 comprises 15 residues. Germline CDR1 ENHRY, CDR2 SYGVKD. CDR3 sequence (DNA): TGTGCCATCAGTGAGCCCGGGACTAGCGCAGATACGCAGTATTTT. It translates to CAISEPGTSADTQYF.

This chain connects TRBV7-2 to TRBJ2-1, with 11 bases fitting TRBD2. Germline assignment: CDR1 SGHTA and CDR2 FQGNSA. The CDR3 has 15 amino acids. After removal of 6 bases from V and 3 bases from J, the junction contained 4 bases not matched to a gene. CDR3 loop: CASSILAGDYNEQFF. The CDR3 bases are TGTGCCAGCAGTATACTAGCGGGGGACTACAATGAGCAGTTCTTC.

The chain joins TRBV4-3 to TRBJ1-2, with 7 bases matching TRBD1. V lost 0 bases, J lost 5 bases, and 9 bases stayed unmatched. The germline gives CDR1 LGHNA, CDR2 YSLEER. CDR3 length equals 16 residues. The CDR3 DNA sequence: TGCGCCAGCAGCCAAGACATCGCCAGGGGGAGGTATGGCTACACCTTC. Encoded protein: CASSQDIARGRYGYTF.

V usage is TRBV27 and J usage is TRBJ2-1; 8 bases agree with TRBD1. V was clipped by 5 bases and J by 7 bases; unmatched bases: 7. Per the germline V gene, CDR1 is MNHEY and CDR2 is SMNVEV (reference sequence). This CDR3 spans 14 amino acids. The DNA of the CDR3 is TGTGCCAGCAGTCCAAGGACAGGGATGAATGAGCAGTTCTTC. Translated: CASSPRTGMNEQFF.